This section outlines one T cell receptor beta chain sequence together with its context. Its recognized antigen is unknown. No per-base quality is available; no much larger clone lies one base away. The data stem from a study of T cell responses to AZD1222 COVID-19 vaccine (TCRdb year 2021). About the investigation overall: AZD1222 recipients given second doses at about 4 weeks or at about 12 weeks were pooled, since spike-specific TCR depth and breadth were not found to differ between the two schedules. A total of 230 to 250 trial participants underwent TCR sequencing, of whom 207 had received two doses of AZD1222 and 26 had received two doses of the MenACWY control vaccine. Trial participants were enrolled by age into subgroups of 18-55, 56-69 and 70-plus years, and around 150, 28 and 57 TCR-sequenced participants, respectively, were included in these subgroups.

The CDR3 regions of human TCRbeta chains were analyzed by immunosequencing. The published analysis was carried out like this. Repertoire TCRs were matched against a reference library of SARS-CoV-2-specific TCRs generated with the MIRA antigen-specificity platform. Breadth was defined as the fraction of unique TCRs that were SARS-CoV-2-associated. Depth was defined as the fraction of total T cells that were SARS-CoV-2-associated. Using the MIRA data, every spike-specific TCR was mapped to the spike region that the TCR reacted to and assigned to either a CD4 or a CD8 class. Log10-transformed breadth and depth values were compared by one-way ANOVA with Sidak's multiple comparisons tests. TCRdb took over this immuneACCESS table, retaining in-frame rearrangements with V and J assigned. Such tables are incomplete; in checked studies, under half of the missing clones stem from an unresolved V gene, and the remainder is unexplained. That table is the source of V, J and clone size, and D and trimming were worked out from the DNA. The table for this sample lists about 150,000 clones; about 87% of them were counted only once. The ten top clones hold more than 2% of the sample.

From the cysteine up to the phenylalanine, the CDR3 has a length of 15 residues. Only the CDR3 DNA stays, 45 bases, in frame from base 1. CDR1 and CDR2, looked up from the germline V gene, are MNHEY and SVGAGI. The trim is 7 bases for V and 0 bases for J, with a gap of 14 bases between the germline ends. Summary of the overall study and its limitations: Participants were mostly white British, with more females than males. The authors suggested clonal diversity may have been underestimated. Vaccine-associated CD4 TCRs spanned the whole spike protein, with dominant responses in regions 160-218 and 743-854. After two AZD1222 doses, spike-specific TCR breadth and depth were significantly higher than at day 0 and than in MenACWY recipients. In the small 56-69-year group, the increase in depth fell short of significance, most likely because of low power. Epitopes outside the regions mutated in the B.1.351 and B.1.1.7 variants were reportedly recognized by nearly half of the unique spike-specific TCRs. Because no day 14 peak-response samples were available, repertoires were characterized only after the peak T cell response. Conclusions about previously exposed vaccinees were limited because only six AZD1222 recipients were SARS-CoV-2 seropositive at baseline.

The sample's time point, from its label and the paper: baseline before first vaccination. Samples from vaccinated people were obtained from the UK trials COV001 and COV002, which included a single-blind randomized controlled phase 2/3 trial of AZD1222 (ChAdOx1 nCoV-19) in healthy adults. For TCRbeta chain sequencing, PBMC samples were collected from trial participants at day 0 and at day 28 after the second dose. The source is an adult in good health. The receptor chain draws on TRBV6-5 and TRBJ2-3, with a tentative D call of TRBD1 or TRBD2, each matching 5 bases. This specimen consisted of peripheral blood, obtained on day 0 of AZD1222 vaccination. The bases read TGTGCCAGCACATTAGGGACGCAGAGCACAGATACGCAGTATTTT. This sequence encodes CASTLGTQSTDTQYF.